This TCR beta chain was observed in a study of blood T cell repertoires in COVID-19 (TCRdb year 2020). General notes on the study: The collaborator samples originated in the United States, Italy and Spain and spanned the acute and convalescent phases of COVID-19. Sample metadata almost always included a de-identified subject ID, COVID-19 status, age in years and sex. The repertoires were released in a freely available public database meant as a resource for research on the immune response to SARS-CoV-2. Deeply sampled blood TCRbeta repertoires from subjects exposed to, actively infected with, or recovered from COVID-19 were included in the dataset. Samples came from the ongoing ImmuneRACE study (first 160 participants) plus 1,254 subjects from 6 global collaborators. Where HLA class I and class II types were available, the types were taken from metadata supplied by the sample provider, not from assay-based typing. The material from the prospective study consisted of cDNA or gDNA derived from T cells, B-cell-depleted T cells, or PBMCs. The investigation overall reported the following: Clinical and demographic metadata were provided uncurated, with the amount varying by source and participant.

Including the terminal cysteine and phenylalanine, the CDR3 comprises 17 residues. The only DNA kept is the CDR3, 51 bases in frame from the first base. Trimming takes 0 bases off V and 4 bases off J; junction bases not matched to a gene: 8. Taken from the germline V gene, the CDR1 and CDR2 loops are SGDLS and YYNGEE. As concerns this clone: Its recognized antigen is unknown. Per-base qualities were not stored, and no clone one base away is much larger.

TCRbeta CDR3 regions were amplified from genomic DNA using the immunoSEQ Assay, a bias-controlled multiplex PCR. As for the original processing: The number of nucleated cells in each sample was estimated by amplification of reference gene primers within the assay. Sequence reads were collapsed and filtered to measure the absolute abundance of every unique TCRbeta CDR3 rearrangement. For each sample, productive Simpson clonality was calculated as the square root of Simpson's diversity index across productive rearrangements. The clones in this table, taken by TCRdb from immuneACCESS, are in-frame only. Not every clone is retained; where verified, under half of the shortfall comes from an unresolved V gene, and the cause of the rest is unknown. The V and J calls and clone size are taken from that table; D and trimming were inferred from the DNA. For this sample there are about 170,000 clones; around 83% appear just once. The ten top clones hold 3.5% to 4% of the sample.

Enrolling through a virtual design, the prospective study's participants ranged in age from roughly 18 to 89 years and lived across 24 United States geographic areas. Cohort assignment in the prospective study relied on participant-reported clinical history from a screening survey and a study questionnaire. In the prospective study, mobile phlebotomists collected whole blood, serum and a nasopharyngeal or oropharyngeal swab from each participant. Over a 2-month period, participants in the prospective study had the option of providing additional blood draws and questionnaires. Before DNA extraction, prospective study blood samples were shipped either frozen or at room temperature.

The chain links TRBV9 with TRBJ2-1, with 9 central nucleotides matching TRBD2. Sequencing input: PBMCs or T cells enriched from blood (not recorded which). This TCR was recovered from a woman aged 50 to 60 in a cohort exposed to, infected with or recovered from COVID-19 (not recorded which). The CDR3 reads as follows: CASSVETLAGLYNEQFF. The DNA sequence is TGTGCCAGCAGCGTAGAAACACTAGCGGGCCTATACAATGAGCAGTTCTTC.